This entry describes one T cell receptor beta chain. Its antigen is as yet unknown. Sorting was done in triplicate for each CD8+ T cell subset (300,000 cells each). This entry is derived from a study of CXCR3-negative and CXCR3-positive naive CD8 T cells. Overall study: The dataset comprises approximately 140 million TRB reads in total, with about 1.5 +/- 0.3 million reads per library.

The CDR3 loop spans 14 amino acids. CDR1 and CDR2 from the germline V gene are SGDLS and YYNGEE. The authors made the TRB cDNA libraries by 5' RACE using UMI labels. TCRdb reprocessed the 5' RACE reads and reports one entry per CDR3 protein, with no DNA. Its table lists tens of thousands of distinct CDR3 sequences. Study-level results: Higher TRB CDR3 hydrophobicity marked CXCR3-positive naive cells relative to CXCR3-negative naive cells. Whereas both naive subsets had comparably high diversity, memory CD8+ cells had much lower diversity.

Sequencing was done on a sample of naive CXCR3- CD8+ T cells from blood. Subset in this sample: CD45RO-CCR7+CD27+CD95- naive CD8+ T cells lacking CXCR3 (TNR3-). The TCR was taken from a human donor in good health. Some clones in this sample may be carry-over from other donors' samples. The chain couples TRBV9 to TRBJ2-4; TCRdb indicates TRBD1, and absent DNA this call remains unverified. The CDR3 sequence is CASSPRDRGYIQYF.